Listed below are T cell receptor beta chains from one sample, sequenced in a study of regulatory T cells in long-lasting Graves disease. TCRdb used MiXCR to reprocess the multiplex PCR reads, holding one entry per CDR3 protein. The data contain around 450,000 distinct CDR3 sequences, approximately 15% of them singletons. These records were also assigned to another study, of T cells in Graves' hyperthyroidism and ophthalmopathy.

The sequencing used peripheral blood mononuclear cells (PBMCs), collected at new diagnosis, from a patient treated with antithyroid drugs. The receptors here all came from a woman aged 40 to 50 with Graves disease. Both conserved end residues are part of each CDR3. Each record gives: clone size, J gene, V gene, D gene, CDR3 DNA, CDR3 protein. The D gene is left open where the match is weak. Size is omitted from some rows. Given values are once, few, many or a class for expanded clones.

abundance: -
j_gene: TRBJ2-3
v_gene: TRBV29-1
d_gene: -
CDR3nt: TGCAGCGTCGGCTGGGGTCGCACAAATACGCAGTATTTT
CDR3aa: CSVGWGRTNTQYF

abundance: few
j_gene: TRBJ2-3
v_gene: TRBV7-3
d_gene: TRBD2
CDR3nt: TGTGCCAGCAGCTTATCCGGTCTAGCGGGGGTGGCAGATACGCAGTATTTT
CDR3aa: CASSLSGLAGVADTQYF

abundance: many
j_gene: TRBJ1-6
v_gene: TRBV6-5
d_gene: -
CDR3nt: TGTGCCAGCAGTTACTCTTGGGGGGATTCACCCCTCCACTTT
CDR3aa: CASSYSWGDSPLHF

abundance: few
j_gene: TRBJ2-1
v_gene: TRBV20-1
d_gene: TRBD2
CDR3nt: TGCAGTGCTAGAGTCGGAGCGGGAGGCCTCTCCTACAATGAGCAGTCCTTC
CDR3aa: CSARVGAGGLSYNEQSF

abundance: -
j_gene: TRBJ2-7
v_gene: TRBV10-3
d_gene: -
CDR3nt: TGTGCCTCCAGCGGCAGAAACTACGAGCAGTACTTC
CDR3aa: CASSGRNYEQYF

abundance: few
j_gene: TRBJ1-2
v_gene: TRBV12-3/TRBV12-4
d_gene: TRBD1
CDR3nt: TGTGCCAGCAGCCGAACAGGGGTGGGAGATGGCTACACCTTC
CDR3aa: CASSRTGVGDGYTF

abundance: few
j_gene: TRBJ1-4
v_gene: TRBV19
d_gene: -
CDR3nt: TGTGCCAGTAGGTCGTTATGGGATGAAAAACTGTTTTTT
CDR3aa: CASRSLWDEKLFF

abundance: many
j_gene: TRBJ2-5
v_gene: TRBV12-3/TRBV12-4
d_gene: TRBD1
CDR3nt: TGTGCCAGCAGTTTAAGGACAGGGGGCGAGGCCCAGTACTTC
CDR3aa: CASSLRTGGEAQYF

abundance: -
j_gene: TRBJ2-2
v_gene: TRBV20-1
d_gene: TRBD1
CDR3nt: TGCAGTGCTAGGTCGGACAGGACCGGGGAGCTGTTTTTT
CDR3aa: CSARSDRTGELFF

abundance: many
j_gene: TRBJ1-5
v_gene: TRBV28
d_gene: TRBD1
CDR3nt: TGTGCCAGCAGTCGGGGGACAGGGTATCAGCCCCAGCATTTT
CDR3aa: CASSRGTGYQPQHF

abundance: many
j_gene: TRBJ2-5
v_gene: TRBV20-1
d_gene: TRBD1
CDR3nt: TGCAGTGCCCTGGACAGGGGGCGCGGGCAAGAGACCCAGTACTTC
CDR3aa: CSALDRGRGQETQYF

abundance: -
j_gene: TRBJ1-2
v_gene: TRBV19
d_gene: TRBD1
CDR3nt: TGTGCCAGTAGCCTACAGGGGGAGCTGCCTGGCTACACCTTC
CDR3aa: CASSLQGELPGYTF

abundance: many
j_gene: TRBJ1-2
v_gene: TRBV11-2
d_gene: TRBD1
CDR3nt: TGTGCCAGCAGCTTAGGGGACAGGGCTAACTATGGCTACACCTTC
CDR3aa: CASSLGDRANYGYTF

abundance: many
j_gene: TRBJ2-1
v_gene: TRBV2
d_gene: -
CDR3nt: TGTGCCAGCAGTAAAGCGGGTAGCTCCTACAATGAGCAGTTCTTC
CDR3aa: CASSKAGSSYNEQFF

abundance: many
j_gene: TRBJ2-5
v_gene: TRBV6-1
d_gene: TRBD2
CDR3nt: TGTGCCAGCAGTGAAGCAGCGGGAGGGCAAGAGACCCAGTACTTC
CDR3aa: CASSEAAGGQETQYF

abundance: -
j_gene: TRBJ1-1
v_gene: TRBV20-1
d_gene: -
CDR3nt: TGCAGTGCTAGAGATCTAGGGCAGGGAACCCTGAACACTGAAGCTTTCTTT
CDR3aa: CSARDLGQGTLNTEAFF

abundance: many
j_gene: TRBJ2-1
v_gene: TRBV10-2
d_gene: TRBD2
CDR3nt: TGCGCCAGCAGTGAGTCGGGACTAGCGGGCCTACCTGGCTCCTACAATGAGCAGTTCTTC
CDR3aa: CASSESGLAGLPGSYNEQFF

abundance: many
j_gene: TRBJ2-7
v_gene: TRBV5-1
d_gene: -
CDR3nt: TGCGCCAGCAGCCATGACACATCCTCCTACGAGCAGTACTTC
CDR3aa: CASSHDTSSYEQYF

abundance: many
j_gene: TRBJ2-7
v_gene: TRBV20-1
d_gene: TRBD2
CDR3nt: TGCAGTGCACCGGGGGGGCCGGGGGTCATCGAGCAGTACTTC
CDR3aa: CSAPGGPGVIEQYF

abundance: many
j_gene: TRBJ1-5
v_gene: TRBV2
d_gene: TRBD1
CDR3nt: TGTGCCAGCAGAACACAGGGGGCGAGCAATCAGCCCCAGCATTTT
CDR3aa: CASRTQGASNQPQHF

abundance: many
j_gene: TRBJ1-2
v_gene: TRBV6-5
d_gene: TRBD1
CDR3nt: TGTGCCAGCAGTTACTGGACAGGGGAATTCTATGGCTACACCTTC
CDR3aa: CASSYWTGEFYGYTF

abundance: few
j_gene: TRBJ2-4
v_gene: TRBV20-1
d_gene: -
CDR3nt: TGCAGTGTGGGCACAGTGGTTCAGTACTTC
CDR3aa: CSVGTVVQYF

abundance: -
j_gene: TRBJ2-2
v_gene: TRBV5-4
d_gene: -
CDR3nt: TGTGCCAGCAGCTCTCCCTACAGGGATTCGAACACCGGGGAGCTGTTTTTT
CDR3aa: CASSSPYRDSNTGELFF

abundance: many
j_gene: TRBJ2-2
v_gene: TRBV6-1
d_gene: -
CDR3nt: TGTGCCAGCAGCCCCACAAAAAGATACGACGGGGAGCTGTTTTTT
CDR3aa: CASSPTKRYDGELFF

abundance: few
j_gene: TRBJ2-7
v_gene: TRBV6-1
d_gene: -
CDR3nt: TGTGCCAGCGTTGCTCCAAACTCCTACGAGCAGTACTTC
CDR3aa: CASVAPNSYEQYF

abundance: many
j_gene: TRBJ1-6
v_gene: TRBV10-3
d_gene: -
CDR3nt: TGTGCCATCCCGTGCAACTATAATTCACCCCTCCACTTT
CDR3aa: CAIPCNYNSPLHF